The 17 T cell receptor beta chains below all came from one sample that was sequenced in a study of T cell responses to AZD1222 COVID-19 vaccine. Produced via immunoSEQ multiplex PCR; TCRdb's table is partial and in-frame only. The repertoire includes around 91,000 clones, roughly 92% of them detected once, and 8% to 8.5% sits in the top ten. The sample was peripheral blood, taken 28 days after the second AZD1222 dose. These TCRs come from an adult who received the AZD1222 COVID-19 vaccine.

CDR3 sequence reads: CAITELAGGPSTGELFF. The CDR3, as DNA: TGTGCCATCACGGAGCTAGCGGGAGGGCCGAGCACCGGGGAGCTGTTTTTT. The V gene is TRBV7-8, the J gene TRBJ2-2; 12 positions agree with TRBD2. Trimming took 10 bases from V and 4 from J; bases not matched to a gene: 13. The CDR3 is 17 amino acids. CDR1 SGHVS and CDR2 FQNEAQ come from the germline V gene.

The chain employs TRBV6-2 or TRBV6-3 and TRBJ2-7; TRBD1 aligns across 10 bases. In germline, CDR1 is MNHEY, CDR2 SVGEGT. The CDR3 is 14 residues long. The trim removed 2 bases at V and 5 bases at J, leaving 3 bases unmatched. Written as DNA, the CDR3 is TGTGCCAGCAGTTACGGGGACAGGGGTAACGAGCAGTACTTC. This sequence encodes CASSYGDRGNEQYF.

The chain combines TRBV4-1 with TRBJ2-3; the D is unclear. The V end lost 4 bases, the J end lost 6 bases, and 11 bases lay between the germline ends. The CDR3 has 13 residues. The germline gives CDR1 MGHRA, CDR2 YSYEKL. The CDR3 coding sequence is TGCGCCAGCAGCCCCCCCTCGGTGGATACGCAGTATTTT. Translation gives CASSPPSVDTQYF.

The chain combines TRBV28 with TRBJ2-1; 7 bases agree with TRBD2. Germline V lookup: CDR1 MDHEN, CDR2 SYDVKM. This CDR3 is 14 amino acids long. Trimming took 7 bases from V and 7 from J; bases not matched to a gene: 10. Here the CDR3 DNA reads TGTGCCAGCACCCCGCTCTGGGAGGGGAATGAGCAGTTCTTC. Its protein product is CASTPLWEGNEQFF.

The gene calls are TRBV6-5 and TRBJ1-2; D might be TRBD1 (6 bases). From germline, CDR1 is MNHEY and CDR2 SVGAGI. The CDR3 length is 13 residues. The V end lost 2 bases, the J end lost 8 bases, and 12 bases lay between the germline ends. The CDR3 spells CASSYGQFRGYTF. CDR3 DNA sequence: TGTGCCAGCAGTTACGGACAGTTCCGCGGCTACACCTTC.

The V and J genes are TRBV2 and TRBJ2-7, with TRBD2 matching over 8 bases. Germline CDR1 is SNHLY and CDR2 is FYNNEI. This CDR3 spans 18 amino acids. V lost 4 bases, J lost 2 bases, and 16 bases stayed unmatched. The CDR3 nucleotides are TGTGCCAGCAGTGTTAACAGGAACGGGCGGGAGGAACCCTACGAGCAGTACTTC. Translated, it gives CASSVNRNGREEPYEQYF. Full variable domain (missing parts from reference TRBV2 and TRBJ2-7): EPEVTQTPSHQVTQMGQEVILRCVPISNHLYFYWYRQILGQKVEFLVSFYNNEISEKSEIFDDQFSVERPDGSNFTLKIRSTKLEDSAMYFCASSVNRNGREEPYEQYFGPGTRLTVT.

The genes are TRBV19 and TRBJ1-1; D gene uncertain. The CDR3 is 13 residues long. From germline, CDR1 is LNHDA and CDR2 SQIVND (reference sequence). The V end lost 5 bases, the J end lost 1 base, and 8 bases lay between the germline ends. CDR3 sequence reads: CASSVTSNTEAFF. The CDR3 nucleotides are TGTGCCAGTAGTGTCACATCGAACACTGAAGCTTTCTTT.

This rearrangement joins TRBV7-9 to TRBJ2-4, with 7 bases aligning to TRBD2. The trim removed 0 bases at V and 6 bases at J, leaving 2 bases unmatched. From germline, CDR1 is SEHNR and CDR2 FQNEAQ (reference sequence). The CDR3 is made up of 14 amino acids. CDR3 sequence reads: CASSLAGGGNIQYF. The CDR3 region has the DNA TGTGCCAGCAGCTTAGCGGGCGGGGGAAACATTCAGTACTTC. Complete variable domain (other parts from reference TRBV7-9 and TRBJ2-4): DTGVSQNPRHKITKRGQNVTFRCDPISEHNRLYWYRQTLGQGPEFLTYFQNEAQLEKSRLLSDRFSAERPKGSFSTLEIQRTEQGDSAMYLCASSLAGGGNIQYFGAGTRLSVL.

The chain has TRBV27 and TRBJ2-1; TRBD2 matches at 12 bases. J was trimmed by 5 bases and V by 2 bases; bases with no gene match: 1. The CDR3 is made up of 15 amino acids. CDR1 is MNHEY and CDR2 is SMNVEV in the germline V gene (reference sequence). CDR3 DNA: TGTGCCAGCAGTTTACTAGCGGGAGGGAACAATGAGCAGTTCTTC. Its translation: CASSLLAGGNNEQFF.

V usage is TRBV7-2 and J usage is TRBJ2-7; 10 bases align to TRBD2. The ends lost 0 bases at V and 4 bases at J; junction bases unmatched: 0. The CDR3 sequence is 14 residues long. Per germline, CDR1 SGHTA and CDR2 FQGNSA. The CDR3 sequence is CASSLASGRYEQYF. CDR3 in DNA: TGTGCCAGCAGCTTAGCTAGCGGGAGGTACGAGCAGTACTTC. Full variable domain (missing parts from reference TRBV7-2 and TRBJ2-7): GAGVSQSPSNKVTEKGKDVELRCDPISGHTALYWYRQSLGQGLEFLIYFQGNSAPDKSGLPSDRFSAERTGGSVSTLTIQRTQQEDSAVYLCASSLASGRYEQYFGPGTRLTVT.

The V and J genes are TRBV27 and TRBJ2-7, with TRBD2 matching over 12 bases. The CDR3 totals 16 residues. V shed 4 bases, J shed 5 bases, and the junction held 9 bases outside the gene matches. Looked up from germline, CDR1 is MNHEY and CDR2 is SMNVEV (reference sequence). CDR3 amino acids: CASSSHLAGGPHEQYF. As DNA, the CDR3 is TGTGCCAGCAGTTCCCACCTAGCGGGAGGGCCCCACGAGCAGTACTTC.

Only one count was recorded for this clone. The V call is TRBV6-1, the J call TRBJ2-3, with 7 bases identical to TRBD2. V shed 2 bases and J 1 base; nucleotides not matched to a gene: 3. The CDR3 contains 15 residues. Looked up from germline, CDR1 is MNHNS and CDR2 is SASEGT. For the CDR3, the DNA is TGTGCCAGCAGTGAACCGGGAGGTGGCACAGATACGCAGTATTTT. Translating gives CASSEPGGGTDTQYF.

V and J are TRBV28 and TRBJ2-5, with D possibly being TRBD1 or TRBD2 (5 bases each). V lost 8 bases and J lost 1, with 8 bases in between. The length of the CDR3 is 12 residues. CDR1 is MDHEN, CDR2 SYDVKM, per germline. CDR3 sequence: CASGTGQETQYF. In DNA, the CDR3 is TGTGCCAGCGGGACGGGCCAAGAGACCCAGTACTTC.

The V call is TRBV20-1, the J call TRBJ2-2; the D is unclear. This CDR3 contains 12 residues. Germline values: CDR1 DFQATT, CDR2 SNEGSKA (reference sequence). Trimming cost V 3 bases and J 3 bases, with 5 bases left between them. For the CDR3, the DNA is TGCAGTGCTAGTATGGACACCGGGGAGCTGTTTTTT. Residues: CSASMDTGELFF.

CDR3 protein: CASSLVNQNTEAFF. CDR3 nucleotide sequence: TGTGCCAGCTCACTAGTAAATCAGAACACTGAAGCTTTCTTT. V usage is TRBV18 and J usage is TRBJ1-1, with D unresolved. The CDR3 is 14 amino acids. Germline-derived CDR1 and CDR2 are KGHSH and LQKENI. V lost 4 bases, J lost 1 base, and 10 bases lay in between.

The J gene is TRBJ2-3, the V gene TRBV27; 7 bases are a match to TRBD1. Germline CDR1 MNHEY, CDR2 SMNVEV (reference sequence). Trimming removed 4 bases from V and 5 bases from J; junction bases left unmatched: 9. This CDR3 has 15 residues. CDR3 protein: CASSSPLGGLDTQYF. The CDR3 nucleotides are TGTGCCAGCAGTTCCCCCTTAGGGGGCTTAGATACGCAGTATTTT.

This rearrangement joins TRBV5-6 to TRBJ2-1; 15 bases match TRBD2. The CDR3 is 18 amino acids. CDR1 is SGHDT, CDR2 YYEEEE, per germline. The trim removed 4 bases at V and 8 bases at J, leaving 13 bases unmatched. The CDR3 is CASSGPGLAGGVWDEQFF. The CDR3 region has the DNA TGTGCCAGCAGCGGTCCGGGACTAGCGGGAGGCGTCTGGGATGAGCAGTTCTTC.